These 26 T cell receptor beta chains were all obtained from the same sample, sequenced in a study of blood T cells in healthy people across ages. Then a second PCR, running roughly 7 to 11 cycles, was carried out with a sample-barcoded 5' primer and a J-beta primer mix. Each CDR3 protein gets one entry after TCRdb re-called the 5' RACE reads with MiXCR. This sample yields over 1,500,000 distinct CDR3 sequences, of which less than 50% are seen a single time; around 2.1% belongs to the top ten. The sample taken for sequencing was blood. All receptors derive from a woman aged 35 to 49 in good health.

The chain recombines TRBV6-1 with TRBJ2-7; the D gene could be TRBD1 or TRBD2 (5 bases each). V dropped 1 base and J dropped 7 bases, with 17 bases sitting between them. Germline V CDR1 and CDR2: MNHNS, SASEGT. The CDR3 sequence is 15 residues long. CDR3 region: CASSEDGGSYNEQYF. CDR3 bases: TGTGCCAGCAGTGAAGATGGGGGTTCCTACAATGAGCAGTACTTC.

Only a few counts were recorded for this clonotype. This rearrangement joins TRBV3-1 to TRBJ2-7, with D uncertain. Trimming removed 5 bases from V and 7 bases from J, with 12 bases in between. The CDR3 is made up of 12 amino acids. Germline V CDR1 and CDR2: LGHDT, YNNKEL (reference sequence). The CDR3 spells CASSLGLSEQYF. The CDR3 nucleotides read TGTGCCAGCAGCTTAGGTTTATCGGAGCAGTACTTC.

This clonotype was observed a handful of times. The rearrangement links TRBV27 to TRBJ2-7, with TRBD2 as a possible D gene (5 bases). The V end was cut by 2 bases, the J end by 2 bases, with 10 bases between. The CDR3 sequence is 14 residues long. CDR1 and CDR2 (germline): MNHEY, SMNVEV (reference sequence). Here the CDR3 DNA reads TGTGCCAGCAGTTTAACTAGGCTTGCCTACGAGCAGTACTTC. Encoded protein: CASSLTRLAYEQYF.

This clonotype was counted once. This chain joins TRBV12-3 or TRBV12-4 and TRBJ1-1; tentative D call: TRBD1 (6 bases). V gave up 5 bases and J gave up 4 bases, with 11 bases separating them. The CDR3 consists of 13 residues. Written as DNA, the CDR3 is TGTGCCAGCAGTGATACAGGGCCCACTGAAGCTTTCTTT. Protein sequence: CASSDTGPTEAFF.

This sequence joins TRBV24-1 and TRBJ2-1; 8 nucleotides match TRBD2. The germline CDR1 and CDR2 sequences are KGHDR and SFDVKD. Trimming at V came to 4 bases and at J to 2 bases, leaving 3 bases not matched to a gene. The CDR3 has 15 amino acids. The CDR3 DNA is TGTGCCACCAGTGACTCGGGGGGGGCCTACAATGAGCAGTTCTTC. Translated, it gives CATSDSGGAYNEQFF.

This clonotype was seen more than once but under ten times. This chain links TRBV28 with TRBJ2-5, with 11 bases aligning to TRBD2. Trimming took 1 base from V and 1 from J; bases not matched to a gene: 11. Germline V gene sequence: CDR1 MDHEN, CDR2 SYDVKM. This CDR3 is 19 amino acids long. Here the CDR3 reads CASSLLLAGGNLLQETQYF. The CDR3 DNA follows: TGTGCCAGCAGTTTATTGCTAGCGGGGGGTAACCTGCTCCAAGAGACCCAGTACTTC.

This chain joins TRBV24-1 and TRBJ2-3, with TRBD1 identical over 11 bases. CDR1 and CDR2 from the germline V gene are KGHDR and SFDVKD. Trimming at V came to 9 bases and at J to 3 bases, leaving 4 bases not matched to a gene. The CDR3 is 14 amino acids. The CDR3, as DNA: TGTGCCACCGGGGACAGGGGGGAGACAGATACGCAGTATTTT. Amino acid sequence: CATGDRGETDTQYF.

V usage is TRBV20-1 and J usage is TRBJ1-5, with TRBD1 identical over 9 bases. In germline, CDR1 is DFQATT, CDR2 SNEGSKA (reference sequence). With 4 bases clipped from V and 5 bases from J, the junction kept 9 bases outside the gene matches. The CDR3 loop spans 15 amino acids. In DNA, the CDR3 is TGCAGTGCTACTACACCTCGGACAGGGGATCAGCCCCAGCATTTT. Protein product: CSATTPRTGDQPQHF.

Comments on this clonotype: Just one base apart from a much larger clone, this may be a read error. The rearrangement joins TRBV10-3 to TRBJ2-7, with D hard to call. The germline CDR1 and CDR2 sequences are ENHRY and SYGVKD. The CDR3 has 11 residues. Here the CDR3 DNA reads TGTCCCATCAGTGACACCTACGAGCAGTACTTC. Translated: CPISDTYEQYF.

The rearrangement joins TRBV6-1 to TRBJ2-2; 12 bases map to TRBD1. Germline V gene lookup returns CDR1 MNHNS and CDR2 SASEGT. V lost 7 bases to trimming and J lost 5 bases; unmatched junction nucleotides: 20. CDR3 length equals 20 residues. Written as DNA, the CDR3 is TGTGCCAGCACCCGAGCCGGGACAGGGGGCAGACTAGCGGTAACCGGGGAGCTGTTTTTT. This translates into CASTRAGTGGRLAVTGELFF.

Many counts were recorded for this clonotype. This rearrangement joins TRBV29-1 to TRBJ2-5; no firm D call. The CDR3 contains 12 residues. V dropped 6 bases and J dropped 0 bases, with 8 bases sitting between them. Germline V gene data show CDR1 as SQVTM and CDR2 as ANQGSEA. CDR3 nucleotides: TGCAGCGTCGACCAGAACCAAGAGACCCAGTACTTC. Encoded protein: CSVDQNQETQYF.

The CDR3 DNA is TGTGCCAGCAGCACGGGACAGGGGGCTTACAATGAGCAGTTCTTC. Translating it yields CASSTGQGAYNEQFF. The chain is built from TRBV6-5 and TRBJ2-1; 12 bases line up with TRBD1. V was clipped by 6 bases and J by 4 bases; unmatched bases: 4. The CDR3 length is 15 residues. Per germline, CDR1 MNHEY and CDR2 SVGAGI.

The chain joins TRBV24-1 to TRBJ2-3; D may be TRBD1 (5 bases). The CDR3 covers 12 residues. Germline V gene sequence: CDR1 KGHDR, CDR2 SFDVKD. V lost 6 bases and J lost 4, with 7 bases in between. As DNA, the CDR3 is TGTGCCACCAGTCCAGGGTCAGATACGCAGTATTTT. It translates to CATSPGSDTQYF.

This clonotype was seen more than once but under ten times. This chain connects TRBV12-3 or TRBV12-4 to TRBJ2-3; D may be TRBD1 (6 bases). The V end was cut by 6 bases, the J end by 0 bases, with 13 bases between. The CDR3 is 15 residues long. In DNA form, the CDR3 reads TGTGCCAGCAGAGGATGGGGGCTTAGCACAGATACGCAGTATTTT. It yields the protein CASRGWGLSTDTQYF.

This clonotype was detected once. This sequence joins TRBV27 and TRBJ1-2, with D tentatively TRBD1 (6 bases). With 2 bases removed from V and 0 bases from J, the gap between germline ends came to 28 bases. CDR1 and CDR2 (germline): MNHEY, SMNVEV (reference sequence). The CDR3 covers 21 residues. CDR3: CASSLHPGFSGSGGSNYGYTF. In nucleotides, the CDR3 is TGTGCCAGCAGTTTACACCCCGGATTCTCGGGGTCGGGGGGCTCTAACTATGGCTACACCTTC.

V gene TRBV20-1 combines with J gene TRBJ2-7; D possibly corresponds to TRBD2 (7 bases). This CDR3 contains 16 residues. Germline V gene lookup returns CDR1 DFQATT and CDR2 SNEGSKA (reference sequence). V dropped 6 bases and J dropped 4 bases, with 25 bases sitting between them. In DNA, the CDR3 is TGCAGTGCAAGCCGGCTAGGGGGGGCTGGCTTATACGAGCAGTACTTC. The encoded protein is CSASRLGGAGLYEQYF.

Comment on this clonotype: The junction departs from the called germline gene at one end, perhaps through a read error. This chain links TRBV25-1 with TRBJ2-7; D ambiguous. Germline V CDR1 and CDR2: MGHDK, SYGVNS. The CDR3 extends over 9 amino acids. CDR3 residues: CAIEYVQYF. CDR3 coding DNA: TGTGCCATCGAGTACGTGCAGTACTTC.

The chain has TRBV12-3 or TRBV12-4 and TRBJ2-2; D might be TRBD1 (6 bases). The germline V and J ends were trimmed by 6 bases and 4 bases, with 9 bases remaining between them. The CDR3 length is 13 residues. The DNA for the CDR3 is TGTGCCAGCAGGGGACAAGGCACCGGGGAGCTGTTTTTT. It encodes CASRGQGTGELFF.

The sample holds many counts of this clonotype. The chain combines TRBV7-2 with TRBJ2-5, with D maybe TRBD2 (7 bases). V was trimmed by 1 base and J by 2 bases, leaving 11 bases between them. CDR3 length: 15 amino acids. The germline V gene encodes CDR1 SGHTA and CDR2 FQGNSA. The CDR3 nucleotides are TGTGCCAGCAGCTTAGGGGGGGGCGGACAAGAGACCCAGTACTTC. This encodes CASSLGGGGQETQYF.

The chain employs TRBV29-1 and TRBJ2-1; 10 nucleotides match TRBD2. Per germline, CDR1 SQVTM and CDR2 ANQGSEA. V was pared by 4 bases and J by 6 bases, with 12 bases of the junction left unmatched. This CDR3 comprises 16 residues. The CDR3 protein is CSVVKAGGFFGNEQFF. CDR3 bases: TGCAGCGTTGTAAAAGCGGGGGGGTTTTTCGGCAATGAGCAGTTCTTC.

The rearrangement links TRBV4-3 to TRBJ2-3; TRBD2 might be the D (6 bases). Germline CDR1 is LGHNA and CDR2 is YSLEER. Trimming left V 0 bases short and J 0 bases short, with 16 bases between. The CDR3 extends over 18 amino acids. The DNA of the CDR3 is TGCGCCAGCAGCCAAGATTGGGTTAGCGGTACTAGCACAGATACGCAGTATTTT. Its translation: CASSQDWVSGTSTDTQYF.

V is TRBV19 and J is TRBJ2-7; D is possibly TRBD2 (6 bases). There are 13 residues in the CDR3. CDR1 is LNHDA and CDR2 is SQIVND in the germline V gene (reference sequence). Trimming removed 8 bases from V and 5 bases from J, with 16 bases in between. The CDR3 sequence: CASSPEGRHEQYF. CDR3 nucleotide sequence: TGTGCCAGTTCCCCTGAAGGGAGGCACGAGCAGTACTTC.

This sequence joins TRBV20-1 and TRBJ2-5; TRBD1 or TRBD2 may be the D gene (5 bases each). Trimming took off 1 base at V and 2 bases at J, with 11 bases between the two ends. Germline lookup yields CDR1 DFQATT and CDR2 SNEGSKA (reference sequence). The CDR3 totals 14 residues. The CDR3 spells CSARGGTLQETQYF. CDR3 nucleotides: TGCAGTGCTAGAGGTGGGACGCTTCAAGAGACCCAGTACTTC.

CDR3 bases: TGTGCCAGCAGCTTACCCCCAAAAGGGGGGGACTTCAAAAAAAACATTCAGTACTTC. Its protein product is CASSLPPKGGDFKKNIQYF. This chain connects TRBV11-2 to TRBJ2-7; weak D call: TRBD2 (7 bases). The end of the DNA is better explained by TRBJ2-4, so the J call may be wrong. Looked up from germline, CDR1 is SGHAT and CDR2 is FQNNGV. The CDR3 consists of 19 residues.

The chain combines TRBV20-1 with TRBJ2-7; TRBD2 matches 11 bases. With 5 bases clipped from V and 1 base from J, the junction kept 7 bases outside the gene matches. There are 15 residues in the CDR3. CDR1 and CDR2 from the germline V gene are DFQATT and SNEGSKA (reference sequence). The CDR3 region has the DNA TGCAGTGCTTACTCCGGGACTAGCGGTTCCTACGAGCAGTACTTC. Translating gives CSAYSGTSGSYEQYF.

The chain joins TRBV4-2 to TRBJ2-1, with a weak D call TRBD2 (6 bases). V was cut by 4 bases and J by 13 bases, with 23 bases left in between. CDR1 LGHNA and CDR2 YNFKEQ come from the germline V gene. This CDR3 has 15 amino acids. CDR3 residues: CASSPRGGGIETQFF. The CDR3 nucleotides read TGTGCCAGCAGCCCCCGTGGTGGGGGGATAGAGACCCAGTTCTTC.